A selection of T cell receptor beta chains follows, all from one sample in a study of Ad26.COV2.S vaccination and SARS-CoV-2 variants. The data were produced by immunoSEQ multiplex PCR, yet TCRdb's version contains in-frame clones alone and is incomplete. Counted here are about 350,000 clones, about 88% occurring once; the ten biggest clones make up roughly 3.5%. The sample was peripheral blood, taken in a trial of Ad26.COV2.S vaccine versus placebo. These receptors all stem from a person aged 18 to 65 who received the Ad26.COV2.S COVID-19 vaccine or a placebo. CDR3s include the opening cysteine and the closing phenylalanine or tryptophan. Each record gives: D gene, clone size, V gene, J gene, CDR3 protein, CDR3 DNA. A D gene is named only where the DNA matches it firmly. Expanded clones are given a class, and other clones once, few, many or no size at all.

d_call: -; clone_size: -; v_call: TRBV12-5; j_call: TRBJ2-7; cdr3_aa: CASGLSQDLGQYF; cdr3_nt: TGTGCTAGTGGTTTGTCACAGGATCTAGGGCAGTACTTC
d_call: -; clone_size: many; v_call: TRBV7-9; j_call: TRBJ1-2; cdr3_aa: CASSLVAYGYTF; cdr3_nt: TGTGCCAGCAGCTTGGTCGCCTATGGCTACACCTTC
d_call: -; clone_size: -; v_call: TRBV19; j_call: TRBJ2-7; cdr3_aa: CASSIPGRKEYF; cdr3_nt: TGTGCCAGTAGTATACCAGGGAGGAAGGAGTACTTC
d_call: TRBD2; clone_size: -; v_call: TRBV30; j_call: TRBJ2-3; cdr3_aa: CAWSIAGGAADTQYF; cdr3_nt: TGTGCCTGGAGCATCGCGGGAGGAGCTGCAGATACGCAGTATTTT
d_call: -; clone_size: -; v_call: TRBV7-2; j_call: TRBJ2-1; cdr3_aa: CASSLEASVNEQFF; cdr3_nt: TGTGCCAGCAGCTTAGAGGCCTCAGTCAATGAGCAGTTCTTC
d_call: -; clone_size: -; v_call: TRBV6-5; j_call: TRBJ2-2; cdr3_aa: CASSYFQLGGELFF; cdr3_nt: TGTGCCAGCAGTTATTTTCAATTGGGGGGGGAGCTGTTTTTT
d_call: TRBD2; clone_size: -; v_call: TRBV10-3; j_call: TRBJ2-1; cdr3_aa: CAISGTSGGYNEQFF; cdr3_nt: TGTGCCATCAGTGGGACTAGCGGGGGGTACAATGAGCAGTTCTTC
d_call: -; clone_size: -; v_call: TRBV7-2; j_call: TRBJ1-5; cdr3_aa: CASSPDPYSNQPQHF; cdr3_nt: TGTGCCAGCAGCCCAGACCCGTATAGCAATCAGCCCCAGCATTTT
d_call: -; clone_size: once; v_call: TRBV12-3/TRBV12-4; j_call: TRBJ1-1; cdr3_aa: CASSTSENTEAFF; cdr3_nt: TGTGCCAGCAGTACCTCCGAGAACACTGAAGCTTTCTTT
d_call: TRBD1; clone_size: -; v_call: TRBV5-4; j_call: TRBJ1-1; cdr3_aa: CASSWGQALTEAFF; cdr3_nt: TGTGCCAGCAGCTGGGGACAGGCTCTAACTGAAGCTTTCTTT
d_call: -; clone_size: few; v_call: TRBV2; j_call: TRBJ2-7; cdr3_aa: CASKARITSSYEQYF; cdr3_nt: TGTGCCAGCAAGGCCCGGATCACTAGCTCCTACGAGCAGTACTTC
d_call: -; clone_size: -; v_call: TRBV13; j_call: TRBJ2-2; cdr3_aa: CASSLGAGELFF; cdr3_nt: TGTGCCAGCAGCTTAGGCGCCGGGGAGCTGTTTTTT
d_call: TRBD2; clone_size: -; v_call: TRBV11-3; j_call: TRBJ2-1; cdr3_aa: CASSLEGTSGNEQFF; cdr3_nt: TGTGCCAGCAGCTTAGAAGGGACTAGCGGAAATGAGCAGTTCTTC
d_call: -; clone_size: -; v_call: TRBV4-3; j_call: TRBJ1-4; cdr3_aa: CASKPGQTTHNEKLFF; cdr3_nt: TGCGCCAGTAAACCGGGACAAACCACCCACAATGAAAAACTGTTTTTT
d_call: -; clone_size: few; v_call: TRBV4-3; j_call: TRBJ2-3; cdr3_aa: CASSQDSANADTQYF; cdr3_nt: TGCGCCAGCAGCCAAGATTCAGCGAACGCAGATACGCAGTATTTT
d_call: -; clone_size: -; v_call: TRBV29-1; j_call: TRBJ2-3; cdr3_aa: CSEGQGLSTDTQYF; cdr3_nt: TGCAGCGAGGGCCAAGGACTCAGCACAGATACGCAGTATTTT
d_call: TRBD1; clone_size: -; v_call: TRBV14; j_call: TRBJ2-1; cdr3_aa: CASSPLTYRGLNEQFF; cdr3_nt: TGTGCCAGCAGCCCGTTAACTTACAGGGGGCTAAACGAGCAGTTCTTC
d_call: -; clone_size: -; v_call: TRBV6-5; j_call: TRBJ2-3; cdr3_aa: CASSSPDTQYF; cdr3_nt: TGTGCCAGCAGTTCCCCGGATACGCAGTATTTT
d_call: -; clone_size: -; v_call: TRBV2; j_call: TRBJ2-1; cdr3_aa: CASRIAQQPFF; cdr3_nt: TGTGCCAGCAGGATAGCGCAACAGCCGTTCTTC
d_call: -; clone_size: -; v_call: TRBV6-6; j_call: TRBJ2-7; cdr3_aa: CASGPWGPGDEQYF; cdr3_nt: TGTGCCAGCGGACCATGGGGCCCTGGGGACGAGCAGTACTTC
d_call: -; clone_size: -; v_call: TRBV6-5; j_call: TRBJ2-4; cdr3_aa: CASSYNRGGIQYF; cdr3_nt: TGTGCCAGCAGTTACAACAGGGGGGGCATTCAGTACTTC
d_call: -; clone_size: -; v_call: TRBV7-9; j_call: TRBJ1-1; cdr3_aa: CASAPSSMNTEAFF; cdr3_nt: TGTGCCAGCGCCCCGAGCTCCATGAACACTGAAGCTTTCTTT
d_call: -; clone_size: -; v_call: TRBV5-1; j_call: TRBJ2-7; cdr3_aa: CASSKKNTEGREQYF; cdr3_nt: TGCGCCAGCAGCAAAAAAAACACCGAAGGGCGCGAGCAGTACTTC
d_call: -; clone_size: -; v_call: TRBV4-1; j_call: TRBJ1-5; cdr3_aa: CASSHPRGGVSNQPQHF; cdr3_nt: TGCGCCAGCAGCCATCCCCGCGGAGGGGTTAGCAATCAGCCCCAGCATTTT
d_call: TRBD2; clone_size: -; v_call: TRBV9; j_call: TRBJ2-7; cdr3_aa: CASSVEAGEDYEQYF; cdr3_nt: TGTGCCAGCAGCGTAGAAGCGGGGGAGGACTACGAGCAGTACTTC
d_call: TRBD2; clone_size: -; v_call: TRBV6-5; j_call: TRBJ2-2; cdr3_aa: CASSYVLAGVSGELFF; cdr3_nt: TGTGCCAGCAGTTACGTCCTAGCGGGAGTTTCCGGGGAGCTGTTTTTT
d_call: TRBD1; clone_size: -; v_call: TRBV3-1/TRBV3-2; j_call: TRBJ2-7; cdr3_aa: CASSQGTGGMQYF; cdr3_nt: TGTGCCAGCAGCCAAGGAACAGGGGGCATGCAGTACTTC
d_call: TRBD1; clone_size: -; v_call: TRBV11-2; j_call: TRBJ1-1; cdr3_aa: CASSPQDREKSTEAFF; cdr3_nt: TGTGCCAGCAGCCCCCAAGACAGGGAAAAGAGTACTGAAGCTTTCTTT
d_call: -; clone_size: -; v_call: TRBV7-2; j_call: TRBJ2-5; cdr3_aa: CASSLGTRGETQYF; cdr3_nt: TGTGCCAGCAGCTTAGGGACGAGGGGAGAGACCCAGTACTTC
d_call: TRBD2; clone_size: few; v_call: TRBV28; j_call: TRBJ2-5; cdr3_aa: CASRLAGASETQYF; cdr3_nt: TGTGCCAGCAGACTAGCGGGAGCTTCAGAGACCCAGTACTTC
d_call: -; clone_size: -; v_call: TRBV25-1; j_call: TRBJ2-1; cdr3_aa: CASSEYSGARNEQFF; cdr3_nt: TGTGCCAGCAGTGAATACTCGGGGGCGCGCAATGAGCAGTTCTTC
d_call: -; clone_size: -; v_call: TRBV5-4; j_call: TRBJ1-5; cdr3_aa: CASSLMGEGAAGPQHF; cdr3_nt: TGTGCCAGCAGCTTGATGGGGGAAGGGGCCGCGGGGCCCCAGCATTTT
d_call: TRBD1; clone_size: once; v_call: TRBV10-3; j_call: TRBJ1-1; cdr3_aa: CAISEMARDRASRNTEAFF; cdr3_nt: TGTGCCATCAGTGAGATGGCCCGGGACAGGGCATCGAGGAACACTGAAGCTTTCTTT
d_call: -; clone_size: once; v_call: TRBV3-1/TRBV3-2; j_call: TRBJ2-7; cdr3_aa: CASSLHRAYEQYF; cdr3_nt: TGTGCCAGCAGCCTCCACAGGGCGTACGAGCAGTACTTC
d_call: -; clone_size: -; v_call: TRBV14; j_call: TRBJ2-7; cdr3_aa: CASSLFAGAEQYF; cdr3_nt: TGTGCCAGCAGCCTCTTCGCAGGGGCCGAGCAGTACTTC
d_call: TRBD1; clone_size: -; v_call: TRBV27; j_call: TRBJ2-7; cdr3_aa: CASSSGTGGNEQYF; cdr3_nt: TGTGCCAGCAGTTCCGGGACAGGGGGCAACGAGCAGTACTTC
d_call: -; clone_size: -; v_call: TRBV19; j_call: TRBJ2-3; cdr3_aa: CASSDSTDTQYF; cdr3_nt: TGTGCCAGTAGCGATAGCACAGATACGCAGTATTTT
d_call: -; clone_size: -; v_call: TRBV28; j_call: TRBJ1-5; cdr3_aa: CASSLGAHSNQPQHF; cdr3_nt: TGTGCCAGCAGTTTGGGGGCCCACTCCAATCAGCCCCAGCATTTT
d_call: -; clone_size: few; v_call: TRBV3-1/TRBV3-2; j_call: TRBJ2-1; cdr3_aa: CASSQGSDTIRQFF; cdr3_nt: TGTGCCAGCAGCCAAGGGTCCGACACGATTCGACAGTTCTTC
d_call: -; clone_size: -; v_call: TRBV18; j_call: TRBJ2-2; cdr3_aa: CASSPKDAGTGELFF; cdr3_nt: TGTGCCAGCTCACCAAAGGATGCAGGCACCGGGGAGCTGTTTTTT
d_call: TRBD2; clone_size: -; v_call: TRBV4-3; j_call: TRBJ2-2; cdr3_aa: CASSQAPGGTGELFF; cdr3_nt: TGCGCCAGCAGCCAAGCCCCGGGGGGCACCGGGGAGCTGTTTTTT
d_call: -; clone_size: once; v_call: TRBV30; j_call: TRBJ1-5; cdr3_aa: CAWSVTGDQPQHF; cdr3_nt: TGTGCCTGGAGTGTGACGGGCGATCAGCCCCAGCATTTT
d_call: TRBD1; clone_size: -; v_call: TRBV4-1; j_call: TRBJ2-1; cdr3_aa: CASSQDLVRLGTGNSYNEQFF; cdr3_nt: TGCGCCAGCAGCCAAGATCTGGTTAGGCTTGGGACAGGGAATTCCTACAATGAGCAGTTCTTC
d_call: -; clone_size: -; v_call: TRBV7-2; j_call: TRBJ1-4; cdr3_aa: CASSFWVGEKLFF; cdr3_nt: TGTGCCAGCAGCTTTTGGGTTGGTGAAAAACTGTTTTTT
d_call: -; clone_size: -; v_call: TRBV28; j_call: TRBJ2-1; cdr3_aa: CASSLSLGIPYNEQFF; cdr3_nt: TGTGCCAGCAGTTTATCTTTAGGGATCCCCTACAATGAGCAGTTCTTC
d_call: -; clone_size: once; v_call: TRBV6-2/TRBV6-3; j_call: TRBJ2-3; cdr3_aa: CASSSFVTTDTQYF; cdr3_nt: TGTGCCAGCAGTTCTTTTGTCACCACAGATACGCAGTATTTT
d_call: -; clone_size: -; v_call: TRBV7-8; j_call: TRBJ2-7; cdr3_aa: CASSRLFSTGNEQYF; cdr3_nt: TGTGCCAGCAGCCGTTTATTTTCGACAGGCAACGAGCAGTACTTC
d_call: TRBD1; clone_size: few; v_call: TRBV30; j_call: TRBJ1-2; cdr3_aa: CAWEQGAGYGYTF; cdr3_nt: TGTGCCTGGGAACAGGGGGCTGGCTATGGCTACACCTTC
d_call: -; clone_size: -; v_call: TRBV3-1/TRBV3-2; j_call: TRBJ2-3; cdr3_aa: CASSYTASTQYF; cdr3_nt: TGTGCCAGCAGCTATACCGCCAGTACGCAGTATTTT
d_call: -; clone_size: -; v_call: TRBV2; j_call: TRBJ1-1; cdr3_aa: CASSPFPGGSTEAFF; cdr3_nt: TGTGCCAGCAGTCCTTTCCCCGGGGGATCCACTGAAGCTTTCTTT
d_call: -; clone_size: -; v_call: TRBV27; j_call: TRBJ1-2; cdr3_aa: CASSGAGDGYTF; cdr3_nt: TGTGCCAGCAGCGGGGCAGGGGACGGCTACACCTTC